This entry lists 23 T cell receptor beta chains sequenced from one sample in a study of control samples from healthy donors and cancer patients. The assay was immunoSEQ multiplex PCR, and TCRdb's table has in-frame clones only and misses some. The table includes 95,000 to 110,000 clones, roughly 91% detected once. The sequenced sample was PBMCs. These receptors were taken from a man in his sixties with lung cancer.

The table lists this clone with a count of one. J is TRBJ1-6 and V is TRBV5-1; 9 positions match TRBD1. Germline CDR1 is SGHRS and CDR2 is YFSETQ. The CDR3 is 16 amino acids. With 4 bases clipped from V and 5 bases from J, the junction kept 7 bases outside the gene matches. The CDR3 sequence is CASSATGGADNSPLHF. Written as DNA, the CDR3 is TGCGCCAGCAGCGCTACAGGGGGCGCCGATAATTCACCCCTCCACTTT. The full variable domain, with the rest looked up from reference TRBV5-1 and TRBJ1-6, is KAGVTQTPRYLIKTRGQQVTLSCSPISGHRSVSWYQQTPGQGLQFLFEYFSETQRNKGNFPGRFSGRQFSNSRSEMNVSTLELGDSALYLCASSATGGADNSPLHFGNGTRLTVT.

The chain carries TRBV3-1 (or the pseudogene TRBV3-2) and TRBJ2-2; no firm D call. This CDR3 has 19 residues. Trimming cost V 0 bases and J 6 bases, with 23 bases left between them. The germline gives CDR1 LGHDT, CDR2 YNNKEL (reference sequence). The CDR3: CASSQEKIDPIRSPGELFF. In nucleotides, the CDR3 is TGTGCCAGCAGCCAAGAAAAGATTGACCCCATCAGAAGCCCCGGGGAGCTGTTTTTT.

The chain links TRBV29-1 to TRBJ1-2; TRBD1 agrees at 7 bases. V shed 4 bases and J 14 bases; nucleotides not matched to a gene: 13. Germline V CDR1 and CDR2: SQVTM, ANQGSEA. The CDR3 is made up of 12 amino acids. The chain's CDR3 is CSVVHTGEVLTF. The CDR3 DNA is TGCAGCGTTGTACATACAGGGGAAGTTTTGACCTTC. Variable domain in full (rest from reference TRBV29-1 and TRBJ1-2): SAVISQKPSRDICQRGTSLTIQCQVDSQVTMMFWYRQQPGQSLTLIATANQGSEATYESGFVIDKFPISRPNLTFSTLTVSNMSPEDSSIYLCSVVHTGEVLTFGSGTRLTVV.

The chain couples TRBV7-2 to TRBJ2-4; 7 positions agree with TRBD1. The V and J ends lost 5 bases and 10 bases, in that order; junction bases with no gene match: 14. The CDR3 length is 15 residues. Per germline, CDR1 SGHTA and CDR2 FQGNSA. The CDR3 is CASSGSSRDRTIQYF. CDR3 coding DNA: TGTGCCAGCAGCGGAAGTAGCCGGGACAGAACAATTCAGTACTTC.

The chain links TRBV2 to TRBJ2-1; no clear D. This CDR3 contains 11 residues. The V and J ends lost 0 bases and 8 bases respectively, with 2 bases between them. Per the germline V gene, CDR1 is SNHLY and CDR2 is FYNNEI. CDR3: CASSEADEQFF. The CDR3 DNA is TGTGCCAGCAGTGAAGCGGATGAGCAGTTCTTC.

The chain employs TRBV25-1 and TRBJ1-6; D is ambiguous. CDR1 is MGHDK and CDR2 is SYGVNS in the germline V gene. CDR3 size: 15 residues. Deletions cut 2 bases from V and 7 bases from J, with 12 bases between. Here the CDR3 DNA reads TGTGCCAGCAGTGAAACAGACCCCCAGAATTCACCCCTCCACTTT. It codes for CASSETDPQNSPLHF.

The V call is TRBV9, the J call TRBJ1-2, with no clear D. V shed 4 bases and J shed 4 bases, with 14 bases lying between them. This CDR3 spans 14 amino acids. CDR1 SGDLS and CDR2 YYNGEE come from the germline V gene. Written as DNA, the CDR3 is TGTGCCAGCAGCCTAAGTGGAAACTTCTATGGCTACACCTTC. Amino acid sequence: CASSLSGNFYGYTF.

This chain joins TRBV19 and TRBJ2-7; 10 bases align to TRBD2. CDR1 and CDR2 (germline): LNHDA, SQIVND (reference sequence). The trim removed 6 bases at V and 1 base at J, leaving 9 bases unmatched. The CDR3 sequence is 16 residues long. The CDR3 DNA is TGTGCCAGTAGAGGGCTAGCGGGGGAGATGTCCTACGAGCAGTACGTC. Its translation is CASRGLAGEMSYEQYV.

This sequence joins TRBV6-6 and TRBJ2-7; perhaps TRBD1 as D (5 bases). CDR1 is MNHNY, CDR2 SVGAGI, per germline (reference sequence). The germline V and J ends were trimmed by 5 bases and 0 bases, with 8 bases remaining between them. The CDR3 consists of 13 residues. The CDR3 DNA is TGTGCCAGCAGTCACAGGAACTCCTACGAGCAGTACGTC. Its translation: CASSHRNSYEQYV.

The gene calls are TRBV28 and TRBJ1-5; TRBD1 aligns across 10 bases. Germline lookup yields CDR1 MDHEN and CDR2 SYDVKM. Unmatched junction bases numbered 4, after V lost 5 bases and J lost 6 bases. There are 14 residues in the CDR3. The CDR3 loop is CASSPTGGTQPQHF. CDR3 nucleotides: TGTGCCAGCAGTCCGACAGGGGGCACTCAGCCCCAGCATTTT.

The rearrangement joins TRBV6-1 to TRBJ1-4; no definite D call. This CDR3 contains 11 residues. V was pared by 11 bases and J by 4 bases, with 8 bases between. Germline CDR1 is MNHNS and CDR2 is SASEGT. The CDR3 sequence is CALRVNEKLFF. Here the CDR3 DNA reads TGTGCCTTAAGGGTTAATGAAAAACTGTTTTTT.

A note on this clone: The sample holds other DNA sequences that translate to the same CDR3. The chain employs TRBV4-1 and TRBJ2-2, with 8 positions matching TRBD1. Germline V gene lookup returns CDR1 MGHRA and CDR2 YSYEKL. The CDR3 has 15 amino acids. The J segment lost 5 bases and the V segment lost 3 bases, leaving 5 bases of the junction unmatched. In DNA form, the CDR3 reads TGCGCCAGCAGCCACGGACAGGGTAGTACCGGGGAGCTGTTTTTT. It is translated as CASSHGQGSTGELFF.

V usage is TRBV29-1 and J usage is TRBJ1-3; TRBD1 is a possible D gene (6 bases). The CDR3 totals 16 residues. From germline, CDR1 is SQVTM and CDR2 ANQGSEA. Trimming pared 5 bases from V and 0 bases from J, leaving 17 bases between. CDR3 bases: TGCAGCGTTTATATACGGGACACCTACTCTGGAAACACCATATATTTT. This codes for CSVYIRDTYSGNTIYF.

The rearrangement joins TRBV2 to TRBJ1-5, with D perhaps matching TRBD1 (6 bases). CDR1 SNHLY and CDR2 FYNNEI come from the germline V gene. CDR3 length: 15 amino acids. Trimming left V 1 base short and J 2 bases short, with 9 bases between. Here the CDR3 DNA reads TGTGCCAGCAGTGAAGGTCAGGGGCGCAATCAGCCCCAGCATTTT. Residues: CASSEGQGRNQPQHF.

DNA for the CDR3: TGTGCCAGCAGCCAAGAATCGGTGGAGGCCCTTTATGGCTACACCTTC. Encoded protein: CASSQESVEALYGYTF. This chain links TRBV3-1 (or the pseudogene TRBV3-2) with TRBJ1-2; D not certain. V lost 0 bases and J 5 bases, leaving 16 bases between the germline ends. CDR3 length: 16 amino acids. Germline CDR1 and CDR2: LGHDT and YNNKEL (reference sequence).

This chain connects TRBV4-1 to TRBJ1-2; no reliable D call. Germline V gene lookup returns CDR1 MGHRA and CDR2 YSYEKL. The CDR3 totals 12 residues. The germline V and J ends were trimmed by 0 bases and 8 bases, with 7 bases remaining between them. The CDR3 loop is CASSQDGGGYTF. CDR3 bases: TGCGCCAGCAGCCAAGACGGAGGGGGCTACACCTTC.

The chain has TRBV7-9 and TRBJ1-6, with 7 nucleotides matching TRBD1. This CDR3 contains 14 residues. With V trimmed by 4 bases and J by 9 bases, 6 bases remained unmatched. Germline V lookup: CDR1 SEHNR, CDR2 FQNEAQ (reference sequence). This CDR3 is CASSYTGEGSPLHF. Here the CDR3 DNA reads TGTGCCAGCAGCTATACAGGGGAAGGTTCACCCCTCCACTTT.

The CDR3 DNA sequence: TGTGCCAGCAGCCAGATCAGGGGAAATTCACCCCTCCACTTT. This translates into CASSQIRGNSPLHF. The rearrangement uses TRBV3-1 (or the pseudogene TRBV3-2) and TRBJ1-6; weak D call: TRBD1 (6 bases). Trimming took off 3 bases at V and 7 bases at J, with 10 bases between the two ends. Looked up from germline, CDR1 is LGHDT and CDR2 is YNNKEL (reference sequence). The CDR3 is 14 residues long.

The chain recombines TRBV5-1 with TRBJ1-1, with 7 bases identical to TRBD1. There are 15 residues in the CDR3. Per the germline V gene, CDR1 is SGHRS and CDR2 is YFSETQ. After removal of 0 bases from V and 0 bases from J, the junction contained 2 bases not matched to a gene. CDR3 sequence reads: CASSLVGGMNTEAFF. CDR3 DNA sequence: TGCGCCAGCAGCTTGGTAGGGGGCATGAACACTGAAGCTTTCTTT.

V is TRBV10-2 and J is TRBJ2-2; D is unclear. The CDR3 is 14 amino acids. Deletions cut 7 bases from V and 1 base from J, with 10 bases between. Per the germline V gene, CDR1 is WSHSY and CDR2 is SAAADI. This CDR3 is CASKYGMNTGELFF. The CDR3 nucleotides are TGCGCCAGCAAGTACGGAATGAACACCGGGGAGCTGTTTTTT.

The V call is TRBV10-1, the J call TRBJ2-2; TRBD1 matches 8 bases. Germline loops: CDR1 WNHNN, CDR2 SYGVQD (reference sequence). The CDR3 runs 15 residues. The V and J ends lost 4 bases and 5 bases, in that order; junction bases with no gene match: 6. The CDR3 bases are TGCGCCAGCAGTGCCCAGGGGGCGAGAACCGGGGAGCTGTTTTTT. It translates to CASSAQGARTGELFF.

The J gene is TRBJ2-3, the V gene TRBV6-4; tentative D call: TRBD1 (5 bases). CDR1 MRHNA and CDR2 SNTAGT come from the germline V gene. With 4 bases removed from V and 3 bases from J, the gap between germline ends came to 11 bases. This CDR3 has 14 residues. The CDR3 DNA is TGTGCCAGCAGTGGGGCAGGGATTACAGATACGCAGTATTTT. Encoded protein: CASSGAGITDTQYF.

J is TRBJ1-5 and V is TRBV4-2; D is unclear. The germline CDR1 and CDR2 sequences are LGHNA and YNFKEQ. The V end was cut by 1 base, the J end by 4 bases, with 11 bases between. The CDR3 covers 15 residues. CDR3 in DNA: TGTGCCAGCAGCCAAGCGACGCGGGGTAATCAGCCCCAGCATTTT. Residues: CASSQATRGNQPQHF.